This TCR beta chain was recovered during a study of blood T cell repertoires in COVID-19. For the study at large: Some COVID-19 samples were acute and others convalescent; all came from the United States, Italy and Spain. The cDNA or gDNA used as material had been derived from T cells, B-cell-depleted T cells, or PBMCs.

V dropped 3 bases and J dropped 4 bases, with 9 bases sitting between them. The CDR3 has 14 residues. The germline CDR1 and CDR2 sequences are KGHSH and LQKENI. How the authors handled the data: Estimation of nucleated cell counts was performed using reference gene primer amplification. Repertoires were generated with immunoSEQ multiplex PCR, while TCRdb's copy carries only in-frame clones and drops some. D and trimming were read from the DNA, whereas the V and J calls and clone size are those reported in that table. Of roughly 60,000 clones in the sample, approximately 84% were seen once. The sequenced sample consisted of peripheral blood. The chain carries TRBV18 and TRBJ1-4, with unresolved D. This TCR derives from a man in his fifties or sixties with acute or convalescent COVID-19. The CDR3 sequence is CASSPGGNNEKLFF. CDR3 sequence (DNA): TGTGCCAGCTCACCCGGCGGGAATAATGAAAAACTGTTTTTT.